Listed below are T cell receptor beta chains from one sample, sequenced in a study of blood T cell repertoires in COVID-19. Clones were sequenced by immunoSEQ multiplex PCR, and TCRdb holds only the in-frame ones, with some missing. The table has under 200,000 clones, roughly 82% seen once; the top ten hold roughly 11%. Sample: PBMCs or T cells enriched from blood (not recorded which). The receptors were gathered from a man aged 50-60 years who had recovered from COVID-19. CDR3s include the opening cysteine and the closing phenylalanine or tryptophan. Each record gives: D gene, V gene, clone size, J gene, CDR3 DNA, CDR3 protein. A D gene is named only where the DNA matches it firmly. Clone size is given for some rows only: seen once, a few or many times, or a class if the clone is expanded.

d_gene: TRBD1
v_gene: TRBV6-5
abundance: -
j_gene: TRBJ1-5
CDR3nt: TGTGCCAGCAGGGACAGGGGGGGTCAGCCCCAGCATTTT
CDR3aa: CASRDRGGQPQHF

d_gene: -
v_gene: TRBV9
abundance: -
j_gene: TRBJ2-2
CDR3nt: TGTGCCAGCAGCAACTCAGGGGATAGTTACGCCGGGGAGCTGTTTTTT
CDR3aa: CASSNSGDSYAGELFF

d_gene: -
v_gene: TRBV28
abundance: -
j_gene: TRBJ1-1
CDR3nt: TGTGCCAGCAGCAAGACGGCGGGCACTGAAGCTTTCTTT
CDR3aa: CASSKTAGTEAFF

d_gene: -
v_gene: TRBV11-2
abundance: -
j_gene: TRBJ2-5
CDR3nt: TGTGCCAGCAGCTTTTCCCCGGGGGGCGGAGAGACCCAGTACTTC
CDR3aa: CASSFSPGGGETQYF

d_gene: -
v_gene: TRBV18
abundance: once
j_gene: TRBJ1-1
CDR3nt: TGTGCCAGCTCATCGGACATCTCTATACAGAACACTGAAGCTTTCTTT
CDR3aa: CASSSDISIQNTEAFF

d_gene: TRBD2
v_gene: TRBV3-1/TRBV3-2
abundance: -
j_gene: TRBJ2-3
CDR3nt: TGTGCCAGCAGTAAACTAGCGGGGGGGCGGGAAGATACGCAGTATTTT
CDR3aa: CASSKLAGGREDTQYF

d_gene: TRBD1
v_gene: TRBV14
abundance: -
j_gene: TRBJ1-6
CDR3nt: TGTGCCAGCAGCCGCGGGACAGATTATAATTCACCCCTCCACTTT
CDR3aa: CASSRGTDYNSPLHF

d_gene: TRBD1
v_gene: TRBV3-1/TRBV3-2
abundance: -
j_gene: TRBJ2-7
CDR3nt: TGTGCCAGCAGCCAAGGTAACAGGGGGCGAAATGGGCAGTACTTC
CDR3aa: CASSQGNRGRNGQYF

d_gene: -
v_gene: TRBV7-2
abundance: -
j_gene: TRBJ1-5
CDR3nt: TGTGCCAGCAGCCGACAAGGAAATCAGCCCCAGCATTTT
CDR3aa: CASSRQGNQPQHF

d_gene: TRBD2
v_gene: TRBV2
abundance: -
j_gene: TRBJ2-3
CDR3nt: TGTGCCAGCAGTCGGACTAGCGGGGCCACAGATACGCAGTATTTT
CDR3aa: CASSRTSGATDTQYF

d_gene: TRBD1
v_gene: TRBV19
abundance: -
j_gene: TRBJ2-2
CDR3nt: TGTGCCAGTAGTATAGATTTCAGGGGGCCTACCGGGGAGCTGTTTTTT
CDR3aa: CASSIDFRGPTGELFF

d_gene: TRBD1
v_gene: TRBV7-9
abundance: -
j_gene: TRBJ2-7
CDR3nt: TGTGCCAGCAGCTTAGCTGGGACAGCGAGCTACGAGCAGTACTTC
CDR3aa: CASSLAGTASYEQYF

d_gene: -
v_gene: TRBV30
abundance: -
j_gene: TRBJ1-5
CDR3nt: TGTGCCTGGAGCCGACAGAGACTGGGAGGTGATCAGCCCCAGCATTTT
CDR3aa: CAWSRQRLGGDQPQHF

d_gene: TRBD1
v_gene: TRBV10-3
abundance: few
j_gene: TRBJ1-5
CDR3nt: TGTGCCATCAGAGGTACAGGGGCCTTCAATCAGCCCCAGCATTTT
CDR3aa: CAIRGTGAFNQPQHF

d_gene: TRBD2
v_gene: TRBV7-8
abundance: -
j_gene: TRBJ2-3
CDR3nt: TGTGCCAGCAGCTTATCTCCTAGGACTAGCGGGCGTACAGATACGCAGTATTTT
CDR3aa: CASSLSPRTSGRTDTQYF

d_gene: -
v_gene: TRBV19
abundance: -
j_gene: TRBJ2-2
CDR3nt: TGTGCCAGCCGCCGGGGGACCGACACCGGGGAGCTGTTTTTT
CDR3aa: CASRRGTDTGELFF

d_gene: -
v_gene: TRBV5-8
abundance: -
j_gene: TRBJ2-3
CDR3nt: TGTGCCAGCAGCCACCGGGACTCGAGAGATACGCAGTATTTT
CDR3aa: CASSHRDSRDTQYF

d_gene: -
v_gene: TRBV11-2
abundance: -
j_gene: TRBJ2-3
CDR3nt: TGTGCCAGCAGTTCAGGTCGGAGCGGAGCCACAGATACGCAGTATTTT
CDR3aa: CASSSGRSGATDTQYF

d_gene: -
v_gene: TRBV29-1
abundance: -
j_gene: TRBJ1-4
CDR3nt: TGCAGCGTTGGCGGGGTTAATGAAAAACTGTTTTTT
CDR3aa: CSVGGVNEKLFF

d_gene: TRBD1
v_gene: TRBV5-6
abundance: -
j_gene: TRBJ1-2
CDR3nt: TGTGCCAGCACTACAACTACCGGGACAGGGTTTGGCTACACCTTC
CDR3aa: CASTTTTGTGFGYTF

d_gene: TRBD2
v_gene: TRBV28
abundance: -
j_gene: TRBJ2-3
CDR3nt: TGTGCCAGCAGTTTTTCCGGGACTAGCGGGATTCAATCCACAGATACGCAGTATTTT
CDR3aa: CASSFSGTSGIQSTDTQYF

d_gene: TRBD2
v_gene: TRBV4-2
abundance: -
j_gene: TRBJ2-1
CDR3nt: TGTGCCAGCAGCCCGAGACTAGCGGGAGGGGAGTACAATGAGCAGTTCTTC
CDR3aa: CASSPRLAGGEYNEQFF

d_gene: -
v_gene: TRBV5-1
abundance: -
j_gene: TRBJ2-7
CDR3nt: TGCGCCAGCAGCTTGGTTCTAGCATACGAGCAGTACTTC
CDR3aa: CASSLVLAYEQYF

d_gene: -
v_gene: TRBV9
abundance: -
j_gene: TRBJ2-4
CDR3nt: TGTGCCAGCAGCGCCACCCCGGAGTGGACAGGGAGGGACATTCAGTACTTC
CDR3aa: CASSATPEWTGRDIQYF

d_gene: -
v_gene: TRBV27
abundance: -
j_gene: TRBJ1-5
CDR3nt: TGTGCCAGCAGATTACATCAGAATAGCAATCAGCCCCAGCATTTT
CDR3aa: CASRLHQNSNQPQHF

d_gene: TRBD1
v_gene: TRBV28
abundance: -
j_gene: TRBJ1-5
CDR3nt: TGTGCCAGCAGTTCCCCCCTCGGGACAGGGTTTTCCCTAAGCAATCAGCCCCAGCATTTT
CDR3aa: CASSSPLGTGFSLSNQPQHF

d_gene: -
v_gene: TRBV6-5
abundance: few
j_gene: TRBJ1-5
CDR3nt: TGTGCCAGCAGCCCCACACCGAGCAATCAGCCCCAGCATTTT
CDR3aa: CASSPTPSNQPQHF

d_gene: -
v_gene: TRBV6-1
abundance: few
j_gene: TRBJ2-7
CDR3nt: TGTGCCAGCAGTGACAGGGTTACCTACGAGCAGTACTTC
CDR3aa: CASSDRVTYEQYF

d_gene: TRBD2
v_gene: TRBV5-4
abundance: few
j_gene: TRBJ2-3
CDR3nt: TGTGCCAGCAGCTTTAGCGGGACGGTAACAGATACGCAGTATTTT
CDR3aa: CASSFSGTVTDTQYF

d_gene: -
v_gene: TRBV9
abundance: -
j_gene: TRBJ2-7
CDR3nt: TGTGCCAGCAGCGTTGGTTCGAGCTCCTACGAGCAGTACTTC
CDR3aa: CASSVGSSSYEQYF

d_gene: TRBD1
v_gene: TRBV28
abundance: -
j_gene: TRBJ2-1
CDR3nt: TGTGCCAGCAGTCTCCGGGACAGGGTTAAGAATGAGCAGTTCTTC
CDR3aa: CASSLRDRVKNEQFF

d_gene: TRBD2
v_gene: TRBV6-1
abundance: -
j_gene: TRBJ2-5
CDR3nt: TGTGCCAGCAGTGAAAGTCTGGGGCGGGGGGGGCTTGAGACCCAGTACTTC
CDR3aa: CASSESLGRGGLETQYF

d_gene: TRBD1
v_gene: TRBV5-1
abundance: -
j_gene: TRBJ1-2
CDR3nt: TGCGCCAGCAGCTGGGACGACAGGGGGCGGGGAGGTGGCTACACCTTC
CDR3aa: CASSWDDRGRGGGYTF

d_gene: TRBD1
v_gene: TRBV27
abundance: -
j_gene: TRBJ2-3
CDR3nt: TGTGCCAGCAGCTCCCTGACAGGGGAGTGGTCAGATACGCAGTATTTT
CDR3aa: CASSSLTGEWSDTQYF

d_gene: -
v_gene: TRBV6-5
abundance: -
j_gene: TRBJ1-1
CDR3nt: TGTGCCAGCAGGTCCGGACACTCTGTGAACACTGAAGCTTTCTTT
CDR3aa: CASRSGHSVNTEAFF

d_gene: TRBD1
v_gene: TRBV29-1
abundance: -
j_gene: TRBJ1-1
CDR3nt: TGCAGCGTAAGGGGACAGGTCTTTGCAGAGGTGAACACTGAAGCTTTCTTT
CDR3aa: CSVRGQVFAEVNTEAFF

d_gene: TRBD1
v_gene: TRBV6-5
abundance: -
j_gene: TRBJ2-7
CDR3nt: TGTGCCAGCAGATCCGCCGGGACAGGGGACGAGCAGTACTTC
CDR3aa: CASRSAGTGDEQYF

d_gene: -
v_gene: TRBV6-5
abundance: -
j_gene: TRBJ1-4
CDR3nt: TGTGCCAGCAGCAAGACAGGAAATAATGAAAAACTGTTTTTT
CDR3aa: CASSKTGNNEKLFF

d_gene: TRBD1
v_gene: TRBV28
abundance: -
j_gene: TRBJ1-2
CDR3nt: TGTGCCAGCAGCTACAGGGGCCGAGGCTACACCTTC
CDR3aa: CASSYRGRGYTF

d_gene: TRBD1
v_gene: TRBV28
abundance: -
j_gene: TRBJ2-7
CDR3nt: TGTGCCACTCGGACAGGGGCCTCCTACGAGCAGTACTTC
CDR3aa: CATRTGASYEQYF

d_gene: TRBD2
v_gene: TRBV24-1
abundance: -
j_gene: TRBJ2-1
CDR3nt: TGTGCCACCGGGCGGGAGGTCTACAATGAGCAGTTCTTC
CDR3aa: CATGREVYNEQFF

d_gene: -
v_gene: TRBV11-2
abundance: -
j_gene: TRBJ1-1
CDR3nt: TGTGCCAGCAGCTTAGAGCCCGCGAGAGCTTTCTTT
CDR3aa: CASSLEPARAFF

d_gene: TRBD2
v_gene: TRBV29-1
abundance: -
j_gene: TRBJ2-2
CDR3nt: TGCAGCGTGGGGACTAGCGGGAGGTGGGGCACCGGGGAGCTGTTTTTT
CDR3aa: CSVGTSGRWGTGELFF

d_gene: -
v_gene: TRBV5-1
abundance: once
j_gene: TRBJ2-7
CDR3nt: TGCGCCAGCAGGGCGGACATCTATTCCTACGAGCAGTACTTC
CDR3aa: CASRADIYSYEQYF

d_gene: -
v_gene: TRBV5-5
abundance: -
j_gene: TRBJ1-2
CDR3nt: TGTGCCAGCAGCCCCATTCAGGCAGGGAAAAATGGCTACACCTTC
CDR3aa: CASSPIQAGKNGYTF

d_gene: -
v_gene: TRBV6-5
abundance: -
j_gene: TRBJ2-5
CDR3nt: TGTGCCAGCAGTAAACAAAGCCGGGGGAGTGACACCCAGTACTTC
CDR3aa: CASSKQSRGSDTQYF

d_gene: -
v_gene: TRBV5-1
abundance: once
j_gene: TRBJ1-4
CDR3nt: TGCGCCAGCAGCTTTGAGAACAGCGAAAAACTGTTTTTT
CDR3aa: CASSFENSEKLFF

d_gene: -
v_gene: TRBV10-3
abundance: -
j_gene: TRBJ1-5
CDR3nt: TGTGCCATCAGTGAGTCGACGGGGGGAAGCAATCAGCCCCAGCATTTT
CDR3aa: CAISESTGGSNQPQHF

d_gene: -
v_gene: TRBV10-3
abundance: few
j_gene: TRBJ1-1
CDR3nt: TGTGCCACTGCGGACTCCTTGGGGAACACTGAAGCTTTCTTT
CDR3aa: CATADSLGNTEAFF

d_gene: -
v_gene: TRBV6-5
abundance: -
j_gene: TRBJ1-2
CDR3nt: TGTGCCAGCAGTTACTCGAAGAGAGGCCAAAGCTACACCTTC
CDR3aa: CASSYSKRGQSYTF

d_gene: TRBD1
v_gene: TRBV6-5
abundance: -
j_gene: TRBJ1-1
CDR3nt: TGTGCCAGCAGCCGGACAGGGCAAAGAGGTGAAGCTTTCTTT
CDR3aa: CASSRTGQRGEAFF

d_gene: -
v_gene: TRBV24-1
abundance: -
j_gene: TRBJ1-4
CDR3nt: TGTGCCACCAGCGAGGGTTTAGGTGAAAAACTGTTTTTT
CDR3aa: CATSEGLGEKLFF

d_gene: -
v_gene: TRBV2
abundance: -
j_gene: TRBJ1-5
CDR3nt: TGTGCCAGCAGTGCACAGACAGGTGGCAATCAGCCCCAGCATTTT
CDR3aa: CASSAQTGGNQPQHF

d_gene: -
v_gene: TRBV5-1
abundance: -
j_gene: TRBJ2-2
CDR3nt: TGCGCCAGCAGCTTGGGAGGGTCAAGCACCGGGGAGCTGTTTTTT
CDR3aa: CASSLGGSSTGELFF

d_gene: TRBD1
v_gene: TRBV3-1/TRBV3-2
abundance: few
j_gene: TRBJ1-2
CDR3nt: TGTGCCAGCAGCCGCCGGGACAGGGGACTGAGGCATGGCTACACCTTC
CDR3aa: CASSRRDRGLRHGYTF

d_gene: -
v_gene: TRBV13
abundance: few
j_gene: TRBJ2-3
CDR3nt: TGTGCCAGCAGCTTACGCGGCACTAGCACAGATACGCAGTATTTT
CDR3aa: CASSLRGTSTDTQYF

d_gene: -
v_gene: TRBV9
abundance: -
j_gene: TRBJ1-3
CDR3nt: TGTGCCAGCAGCTACACGGGGGGGATTGGAAACACCATATATTTT
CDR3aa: CASSYTGGIGNTIYF

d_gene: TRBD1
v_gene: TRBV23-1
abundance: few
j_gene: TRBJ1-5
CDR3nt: TGCGCCAGCAGTCAAACCGGGACAGGGGGCCATCAGCCCCAGCATTTT
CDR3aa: CASSQTGTGGHQPQHF

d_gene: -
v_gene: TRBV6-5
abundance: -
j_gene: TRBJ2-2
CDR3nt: TGTGCCAGCCGAACCCCCGGCACCGGGGAGCTGTTTTTT
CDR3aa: CASRTPGTGELFF

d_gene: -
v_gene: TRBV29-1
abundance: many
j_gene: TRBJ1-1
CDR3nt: TGCAGCGTTCTAATGTCGGACACTGAAGCTTTCTTT
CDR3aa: CSVLMSDTEAFF